This record covers a single T cell receptor beta chain. Its antigen remains unknown. The sample belongs to a study of identical twins. Germline CDR1 and CDR2: ENHRY and SYGVKD. CDR3 length: 15 residues. Losses at the gene ends were 0 bases for V and 3 bases for J; bases not matched to a gene: 3. Study findings and constraints: Models underestimated TCR alpha sharing (out-of-frame) in monozygotic twins. A cross-sectional statistical analysis, not follow-up of the same donors, supported the conclusions.

With template switching, a universal primer site was added, and the cDNA carried unique molecular identifiers. TCRdb fed the 5' RACE reads into MiXCR, producing one record per CDR3 protein. The table lists about 430,000 distinct CDR3 sequences, 18% of them singletons. The rearrangement joins TRBV10-3 to TRBJ1-2; 8 bases line up with TRBD1. The clonotype comes from a man aged 50 to 60 in good health. Sequenced: naive T cells sorted from blood. CDR3 nucleotide sequence: TGTGCCATCAGTGAGTCCGAACAGGGGGACTATGGCTACACCTTC. Translating it yields CAISESEQGDYGYTF.